These T cell receptor beta chains were read from a single sample in a study of T cells in Graves' hyperthyroidism and ophthalmopathy. TCRdb reprocessed the multiplex PCR reads via MiXCR and lists one record per CDR3 protein. The sample carries about 600,000 distinct CDR3 sequences, approximately 16% recorded once. Material: blood. All receptors come from a woman in her forties with Graves' ophthalmopathy. CDR3s include the opening cysteine and the closing phenylalanine or tryptophan. D genes are given only for firm matches. Rows give clone size only sometimes, using once, few, many, or a class for an expanded clone.

d_gene: TRBD2
v_gene: TRBV28
j_gene: TRBJ2-5
abundance: many
CDR3aa: CATLAGVLHKETQYF
CDR3nt: TGTGCCACCTTAGCGGGAGTCCTCCATAAAGAGACCCAGTACTTC

d_gene: -
v_gene: TRBV7-9
j_gene: TRBJ2-2
abundance: -
CDR3aa: CASSSSYSTGELFF
CDR3nt: TGTGCCAGCAGCTCCTCTTACAGCACCGGGGAGCTGTTTTTT

d_gene: TRBD2
v_gene: TRBV11-2
j_gene: TRBJ2-3
abundance: many
CDR3aa: CASSSPGTSRPDTQYF
CDR3nt: TGTGCCAGCAGTTCGCCCGGGACTAGCCGGCCAGATACGCAGTATTTT

d_gene: TRBD2
v_gene: TRBV9
j_gene: TRBJ2-3
abundance: few
CDR3aa: CASSVVGGSTDTQYF
CDR3nt: TGTGCCAGCAGCGTAGTCGGGGGGTCCACAGATACGCAGTATTTT

d_gene: -
v_gene: TRBV19
j_gene: TRBJ1-1
abundance: few
CDR3aa: CASSMPGALTEAFF
CDR3nt: TGTGCCAGTAGTATGCCGGGGGCCTTGACTGAAGCTTTCTTT

d_gene: -
v_gene: TRBV29-1
j_gene: TRBJ2-3
abundance: -
CDR3aa: CSVEGDVTSTDTQYF
CDR3nt: TGCAGCGTTGAAGGGGACGTAACTAGCACAGATACGCAGTATTTT

d_gene: -
v_gene: TRBV6-1
j_gene: TRBJ2-2
abundance: many
CDR3aa: CASSGVKDTGELFF
CDR3nt: TGTGCCAGCAGTGGGGTTAAGGATACCGGGGAGCTGTTTTTT

d_gene: TRBD1
v_gene: TRBV29-1
j_gene: TRBJ2-7
abundance: many
CDR3aa: CSAGQVGAYEQYF
CDR3nt: TGCAGCGCCGGACAGGTGGGCGCCTACGAGCAGTACTTC

d_gene: TRBD1
v_gene: TRBV28
j_gene: TRBJ1-4
abundance: many
CDR3aa: CASSPRGGTGGEKLFF
CDR3nt: TGTGCCAGCAGTCCCCGGGGTGGGACAGGGGGTGAAAAACTGTTTTTT

d_gene: TRBD2
v_gene: TRBV20-1
j_gene: TRBJ2-5
abundance: few
CDR3aa: CSARVSSGIQETQYF
CDR3nt: TGCAGTGCTAGAGTTTCTAGCGGGATCCAAGAGACCCAGTACTTC

d_gene: -
v_gene: TRBV18
j_gene: TRBJ1-4
abundance: many
CDR3aa: CASSPSVNEKLFF
CDR3nt: TGTGCCAGCTCACCATCCGTAAATGAAAAACTGTTTTTT

d_gene: -
v_gene: TRBV12-3/TRBV12-4
j_gene: TRBJ1-1
abundance: many
CDR3aa: CASSQYPRNTEAFF
CDR3nt: TGTGCCAGCAGTCAATATCCCCGGAACACTGAAGCTTTCTTT

d_gene: -
v_gene: TRBV7-3
j_gene: TRBJ2-3
abundance: -
CDR3aa: CASSLGGGGQNTQYF
CDR3nt: TGTGCCAGCAGCTTAGGGGGGGGGGGCCAAAATACGCAGTATTTT

d_gene: -
v_gene: TRBV29-1
j_gene: TRBJ2-2
abundance: few
CDR3aa: CSAASSSPTGELFF
CDR3nt: TGCAGCGCCGCTTCGTCAAGTCCCACCGGGGAGCTGTTTTTT

d_gene: -
v_gene: TRBV27
j_gene: TRBJ1-4
abundance: few
CDR3aa: CASSLSGFTNEKLFF
CDR3nt: TGTGCCAGCAGTTTATCTGGGTTTACTAATGAAAAACTGTTTTTT

d_gene: -
v_gene: TRBV7-9
j_gene: TRBJ2-5
abundance: many
CDR3aa: CASSRDNGETQYF
CDR3nt: TGTGCCAGCAGCCGGGACAATGGAGAGACCCAGTACTTC

d_gene: -
v_gene: TRBV10-3
j_gene: TRBJ1-1
abundance: few
CDR3aa: CAIRTEKNTEAFF
CDR3nt: TGTGCCATCAGGACAGAAAAAAACACTGAAGCTTTCTTT

d_gene: -
v_gene: TRBV3-1
j_gene: TRBJ1-2
abundance: few
CDR3aa: CASSQGATGRSYTF
CDR3nt: TGTGCCAGCAGCCAAGGGGCAACAGGGAGGAGCTACACCTTC

d_gene: -
v_gene: TRBV7-9
j_gene: TRBJ2-7
abundance: -
CDR3aa: CASSLEGGAYEQYF
CDR3nt: TGTGCCAGCAGCTTGGAAGGAGGGGCCTACGAGCAGTACTTC

d_gene: -
v_gene: TRBV28
j_gene: TRBJ1-1
abundance: many
CDR3aa: CASSLSLQVPEAFF
CDR3nt: TGTGCCAGCAGTTTATCGTTACAGGTCCCTGAAGCTTTCTTT

d_gene: TRBD2
v_gene: TRBV20-1
j_gene: TRBJ2-1
abundance: few
CDR3aa: CSASRLAGGEEQFF
CDR3nt: TGCAGTGCTAGTCGCTTAGCGGGAGGGGAGGAGCAGTTCTTC

d_gene: TRBD1
v_gene: TRBV3-1
j_gene: TRBJ2-7
abundance: many
CDR3aa: CASSPQGAEQYF
CDR3nt: TGTGCCAGCAGCCCGCAGGGGGCCGAGCAGTACTTC

d_gene: -
v_gene: TRBV5-1
j_gene: TRBJ2-7
abundance: many
CDR3aa: CASSPPNSYEQYF
CDR3nt: TGCGCCAGCAGCCCACCAAATTCCTACGAGCAGTACTTC

d_gene: -
v_gene: TRBV11-2
j_gene: TRBJ2-5
abundance: many
CDR3aa: CASSNMDLRVRETQYF
CDR3nt: TGTGCCAGCAGCAACATGGACCTTAGAGTCCGAGAGACCCAGTACTTC

d_gene: -
v_gene: TRBV7-2
j_gene: TRBJ2-4
abundance: -
CDR3aa: CASSLDGSPNIQYF
CDR3nt: TGTGCCAGCAGCTTAGATGGGTCTCCGAACATTCAGTACTTC

d_gene: -
v_gene: TRBV6-1
j_gene: TRBJ1-5
abundance: many
CDR3aa: CASSEALVQPQHF
CDR3nt: TGTGCCAGCAGTGAAGCGCTTGTACAGCCCCAGCATTTT

d_gene: -
v_gene: TRBV6-6
j_gene: TRBJ2-7
abundance: many
CDR3aa: CASSYSGRYEQYF
CDR3nt: TGTGCCAGCAGTTACTCTGGCCGCTACGAGCAGTACTTC

d_gene: -
v_gene: TRBV7-9
j_gene: TRBJ2-2
abundance: -
CDR3aa: CASLAMGGELFF
CDR3nt: TGTGCCAGCCTGGCGATGGGCGGGGAGCTGTTTTTT

d_gene: -
v_gene: TRBV30
j_gene: TRBJ2-7
abundance: many
CDR3aa: CAWSFASSYEQYF
CDR3nt: TGTGCCTGGAGTTTCGCGAGCTCCTACGAGCAGTACTTC

d_gene: -
v_gene: TRBV28
j_gene: TRBJ2-5
abundance: -
CDR3aa: CASSFQGQPETQYF
CDR3nt: TGTGCCAGCAGTTTCCAGGGGCAGCCAGAGACCCAGTACTTC

d_gene: TRBD2
v_gene: TRBV27
j_gene: TRBJ2-2
abundance: few
CDR3aa: CASRGAGGFGELFF
CDR3nt: TGTGCCAGCAGAGGAGCGGGAGGGTTCGGGGAGCTGTTTTTT

d_gene: -
v_gene: TRBV20-1
j_gene: TRBJ2-3
abundance: few
CDR3aa: CSGTSTDTQYF
CDR3nt: TGCAGTGGCACTAGCACAGATACGCAGTATTTT

d_gene: -
v_gene: TRBV6-6
j_gene: TRBJ1-1
abundance: -
CDR3aa: CASSYIRSGAEAEAFF
CDR3nt: TGTGCCAGCAGTTACATTCGTTCGGGGGCGGAGGCTGAAGCTTTCTTT

d_gene: -
v_gene: TRBV9
j_gene: TRBJ1-2
abundance: -
CDR3aa: CASSVGVGRTNYGYTF
CDR3nt: TGTGCCAGCAGCGTAGGGGTTGGGAGGACTAACTATGGCTACACCTTC

d_gene: TRBD1
v_gene: TRBV12-3/TRBV12-4
j_gene: TRBJ2-2
abundance: -
CDR3aa: CASVSGGNTGELFF
CDR3nt: TGTGCCAGCGTCTCAGGGGGGAACACCGGGGAGCTGTTTTTT